These T cell receptor beta chains were read from a single sample in a study of immune evolution from preneoplasia to lung adenocarcinoma. The table came from immunoSEQ multiplex PCR; TCRdb's copy has only in-frame clones and leaves some out. The sample contains over 30,000 clones, 74% of which appear only once. Sequences were obtained from FFPE invasive lung adenocarcinoma tissue. These receptors were obtained from a person aged 55-75 years with lung adenocarcinoma. The CDR3 runs from the conserved cysteine through the conserved F or W. D genes are given only for firm matches. The size entry is marked missing in some rows and otherwise reads once, few, many or a size class.

d_call	clone_size	v_call	j_call	cdr3_aa	cdr3_nt
TRBD1	.	TRBV19	TRBJ2-4	CASSIDQGQGMDIQYF	TGTGCCAGTAGTATAGATCAAGGACAGGGTATGGACATTCAGTACTTC
.	once	TRBV4-2	TRBJ2-7	CASSHRQESSYEQYF	TGTGCCAGCAGCCACCGACAGGAAAGCTCCTACGAGCAGTACTTC
.	.	TRBV11-2	TRBJ2-5	CASSPGAETQYF	TGTGCCAGCAGCCCAGGGGCAGAGACCCAGTACTTC
.	.	TRBV5-4	TRBJ1-1	CASSPGGFAEAFF	TGTGCCAGCAGCCCCGGGGGGTTCGCTGAAGCTTTCTTT
.	.	TRBV5-6	TRBJ1-3	CANSLDVRGNTIYF	TGTGCCAACAGCTTGGATGTGAGGGGAAACACCATATATTTT
.	.	TRBV18	TRBJ1-3	CASSPGPPTRGNTIYF	TGTGCCAGCTCACCAGGCCCTCCTACCCGTGGAAACACCATATATTTT
TRBD2	.	TRBV27	TRBJ2-7	CASRRTSGAYEQYF	TGTGCCAGCAGACGGACTAGCGGGGCCTACGAGCAGTACTTC
.	.	TRBV29-1	TRBJ2-3	CSVRRPKADTQYF	TGCAGCGTCCGCCGCCCGAAGGCAGATACGCAGTATTTT
TRBD2	.	TRBV9	TRBJ2-1	CASSVGGSGDEQFF	TGTGCCAGCAGCGTAGGCGGGAGTGGGGATGAGCAGTTCTTC
.	.	TRBV2	TRBJ1-5	CASRAGSNQPQHF	TGTGCCAGCAGGGCAGGGAGCAATCAGCCCCAGCATTTT
.	.	TRBV15	TRBJ1-5	CATSRATGLRPQHF	TGTGCCACCAGCAGAGCTACAGGCTTGAGGCCCCAGCATTTT
TRBD1	.	TRBV6-6	TRBJ2-7	CASSFGQGNYEQYF	TGTGCCAGCAGTTTTGGACAGGGAAACTACGAGCAGTACTTC
.	few	TRBV18	TRBJ2-7	CASSYIRDEQYF	TGTGCCAGCTCATATATCCGGGACGAGCAGTACTTC
TRBD1	.	TRBV7-2	TRBJ1-4	CASSPGPRQGPTNEKLFF	TGTGCCAGCAGCCCAGGACCAAGACAGGGGCCAACTAATGAAAAACTGTTTTTT
.	.	TRBV5-1	TRBJ2-6	CASKEISGANVLTF	TGCGCCAGCAAGGAGATCTCTGGGGCCAACGTCCTGACTTTC
.	.	TRBV4-2	TRBJ1-1	CASSQDRYGGGAFF	TGTGCCAGCAGCCAAGATCGGTATGGGGGGGGAGCTTTCTTT
TRBD1	.	TRBV30	TRBJ2-7	CAWSKDRGYEQYF	TGTGCCTGGAGTAAAGACAGGGGCTACGAGCAGTACTTC
.	.	TRBV30	TRBJ1-3	CAWSGGSSGNTIYF	TGTGCCTGGAGTGGTGGAAGTTCTGGAAACACCATATATTTT
.	.	TRBV18	TRBJ2-2	CASSPPSANTGELFF	TGTGCCAGCTCACCACCTAGCGCGAACACCGGGGAGCTGTTTTTT
.	.	TRBV15	TRBJ2-3	CATRDEGTDTQYF	TGTGCCACCCGAGACGAGGGGACAGATACGCAGTATTTT
.	.	TRBV19	TRBJ2-7	CASSLREAPYEQYF	TGTGCCAGTAGCCTCAGGGAGGCACCCTACGAGCAGTACTTC
.	.	TRBV5-1	TRBJ2-3	CASSQGEPRTDTQYF	TGCGCCAGCAGCCAAGGGGAGCCTCGCACAGATACGCAGTATTTT
.	few	TRBV7-9	TRBJ1-3	CASSPYGTTGNTIYF	TGTGCCAGCAGCCCCTATGGGACGACTGGAAACACCATATATTTT
.	once	TRBV7-4	TRBJ1-1	CASSLVRETEAFF	TGTGCCAGCAGCTTGGTCAGGGAGACTGAAGCTTTCTTT
TRBD2	.	TRBV10-3	TRBJ2-1	CAITPTSGIYEQFF	TGTGCCATCACTCCGACTAGCGGGATATATGAGCAGTTCTTC
.	.	TRBV7-9	TRBJ2-7	CASSFAYEQYF	TGTGCCAGCAGCTTTGCCTACGAGCAGTACTTC
.	.	TRBV5-1	TRBJ1-2	CASRGTSQLGGYTF	TGCGCCAGCAGAGGGACCAGCCAGCTCGGTGGCTACACCTTC
.	.	TRBV21-1	TRBJ2-2	CASSNSSRNTGELFF	TGTGCCAGCAGCAATTCCAGCAGGAACACCGGGGAGCTGTTTTTT
.	.	TRBV6-6	TRBJ1-4	CASSFRDGEKLFF	TGTGCCAGCAGTTTCAGGGATGGGGAAAAACTGTTTTTT
.	.	TRBV18	TRBJ1-4	CASSPGMNEKLFF	TGTGCCAGCTCACCAGGGATGAATGAAAAACTGTTTTTT
TRBD2	few	TRBV7-9	TRBJ2-5	CASSLTREGTQYF	TGTGCCAGCAGCTTGACCAGGGAGGGGACCCAGTACTTC
.	.	TRBV4-1	TRBJ1-3	CASSQRGRGQHSGNTIYF	TGCGCCAGCAGCCAACGCGGCAGGGGCCAACACTCTGGAAACACCATATATTTT
.	few	TRBV7-9	TRBJ2-5	CASSSVQETQYF	TGTGCCAGCAGCTCCGTACAAGAGACCCAGTACTTC
.	.	TRBV19	TRBJ2-2	CASSIYRTQDYPDGELFF	TGTGCCAGTAGTATATATCGGACGCAGGACTATCCTGATGGGGAGCTGTTTTTT
.	.	TRBV9	TRBJ1-1	CASSSTPSGEAFF	TGTGCCAGCAGCTCAACCCCCTCCGGGGAAGCTTTCTTT
TRBD2	few	TRBV4-1	TRBJ2-2	CASSRGLAGGNTGELFF	TGCGCCAGCAGCCGCGGACTAGCGGGAGGGAACACCGGGGAGCTGTTTTTT
TRBD1	once	TRBV5-8	TRBJ1-2	CASSFGQGVGGYTF	TGTGCCAGCAGCTTTGGACAGGGTGTTGGCGGCTACACCTTC
.	.	TRBV28	TRBJ2-7	CASRRNTYEQYF	TGTGCCAGCAGGAGGAACACCTACGAGCAGTACTTC
.	.	TRBV28	TRBJ2-7	CASSLNSYEQYF	TGTGCCAGCAGTTTGAATTCCTACGAGCAGTACTTC
.	.	TRBV18	TRBJ2-1	CASSLTGQDNEQFF	TGTGCCAGCTCACTTACGGGACAAGACAATGAGCAGTTCTTC
.	.	TRBV2	TRBJ1-4	CASLDGGSGEKLFF	TGTGCCAGCCTAGACGGGGGATCGGGTGAAAAACTGTTTTTT
TRBD1	.	TRBV18	TRBJ1-1	CASSPQGQQLEAFF	TGTGCCAGCTCACCACAGGGACAGCAATTAGAAGCTTTCTTT
.	.	TRBV14	TRBJ1-4	CASSQNVGTNEKLFF	TGTGCCAGCAGCCAAAATGTTGGAACTAATGAAAAACTGTTTTTT
TRBD1	.	TRBV5-4	TRBJ1-5	CASSSGQLQPQHF	TGTGCCAGCAGTTCGGGACAGCTCCAGCCCCAGCATTTT
.	.	TRBV19	TRBJ2-1	CASSPASMDEQFF	TGTGCCAGTAGTCCCGCTAGTATGGATGAGCAGTTCTTC
TRBD1	.	TRBV5-1	TRBJ1-2	CASSLVPSRGGGYTF	TGCGCCAGCAGCTTGGTTCCCTCCAGGGGGGGTGGCTACACCTTC
.	.	TRBV7-9	TRBJ1-2	CASSQQGSLGYIF	TGTGCCAGCAGCCAACAGGGAAGCCTTGGCTACATCTTC
.	once	TRBV28	TRBJ1-5	CASNTGPLTQHF	TGTGCCAGCAATACAGGGCCTCTGACCCAGCATTTT
TRBD2	few	TRBV28	TRBJ2-3	CASSSPLRREPANERDTQYF	TGTGCCAGCAGTTCCCCTCTGAGGCGGGAGCCCGCTAACGAACGAGATACGCAGTATTTT
TRBD2	.	TRBV7-6	TRBJ2-7	CASSLEGVAGPSYEQYF	TGTGCCAGCAGCTTAGAGGGGGTAGCGGGACCTTCCTACGAGCAGTACTTC